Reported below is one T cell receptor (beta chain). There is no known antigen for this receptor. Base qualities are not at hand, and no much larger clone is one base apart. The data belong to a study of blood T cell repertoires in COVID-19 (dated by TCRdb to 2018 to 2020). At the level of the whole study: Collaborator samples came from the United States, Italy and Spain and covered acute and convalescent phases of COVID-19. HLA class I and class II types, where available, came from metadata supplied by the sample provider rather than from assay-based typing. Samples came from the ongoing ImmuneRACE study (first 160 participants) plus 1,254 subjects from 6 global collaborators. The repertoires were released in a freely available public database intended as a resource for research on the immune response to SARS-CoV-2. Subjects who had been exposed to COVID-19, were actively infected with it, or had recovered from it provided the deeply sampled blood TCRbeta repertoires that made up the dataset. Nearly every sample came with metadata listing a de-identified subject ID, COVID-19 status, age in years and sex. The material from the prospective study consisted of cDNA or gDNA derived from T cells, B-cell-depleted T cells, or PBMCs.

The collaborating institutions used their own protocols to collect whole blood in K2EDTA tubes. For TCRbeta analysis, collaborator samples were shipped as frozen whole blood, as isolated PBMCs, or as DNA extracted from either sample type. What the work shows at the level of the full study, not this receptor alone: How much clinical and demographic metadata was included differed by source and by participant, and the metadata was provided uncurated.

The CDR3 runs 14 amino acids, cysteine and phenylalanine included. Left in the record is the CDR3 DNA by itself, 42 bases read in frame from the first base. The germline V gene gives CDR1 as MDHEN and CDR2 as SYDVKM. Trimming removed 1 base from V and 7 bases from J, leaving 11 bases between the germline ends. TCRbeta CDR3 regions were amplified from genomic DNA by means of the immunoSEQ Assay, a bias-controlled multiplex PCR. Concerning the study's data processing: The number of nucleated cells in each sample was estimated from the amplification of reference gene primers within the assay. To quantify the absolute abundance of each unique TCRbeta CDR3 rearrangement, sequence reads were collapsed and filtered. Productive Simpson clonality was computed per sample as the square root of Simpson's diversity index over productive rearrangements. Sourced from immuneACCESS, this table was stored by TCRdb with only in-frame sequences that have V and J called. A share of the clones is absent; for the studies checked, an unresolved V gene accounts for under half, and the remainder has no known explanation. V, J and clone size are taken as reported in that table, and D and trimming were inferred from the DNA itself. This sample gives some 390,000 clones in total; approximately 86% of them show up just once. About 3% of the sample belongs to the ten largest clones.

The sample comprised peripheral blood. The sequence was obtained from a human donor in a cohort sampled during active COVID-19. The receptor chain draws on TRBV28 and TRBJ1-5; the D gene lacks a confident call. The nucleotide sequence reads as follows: TGTGCCAGCAGTTTATTGGGAGGGAACCAGCCCCAGCATTTT. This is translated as CASSLLGGNQPQHF.